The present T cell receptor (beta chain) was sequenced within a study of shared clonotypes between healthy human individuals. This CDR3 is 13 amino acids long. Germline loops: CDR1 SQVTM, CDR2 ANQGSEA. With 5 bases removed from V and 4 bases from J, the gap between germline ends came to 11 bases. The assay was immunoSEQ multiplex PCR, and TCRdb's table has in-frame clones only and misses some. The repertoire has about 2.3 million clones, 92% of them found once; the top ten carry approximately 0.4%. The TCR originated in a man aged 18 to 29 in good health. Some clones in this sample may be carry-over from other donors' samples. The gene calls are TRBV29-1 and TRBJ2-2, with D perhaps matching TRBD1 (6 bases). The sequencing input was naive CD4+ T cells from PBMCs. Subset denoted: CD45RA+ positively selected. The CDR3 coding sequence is TGCAGCGTTCGACAGGACGTCACCGGGGAGCTGTTTTTT. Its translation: CSVRQDVTGELFF.